The 12 T cell receptor beta chains below all came from one sample that was sequenced in a study of long-term antiretroviral therapy in people with HIV. Version v3.0 of the immunoSEQ assay ran at survey level. Measured with immunoSEQ multiplex PCR; TCRdb has only the in-frame clones, and not every one. The repertoire holds about 28,000 clones, around 80% seen once, with 9.3% in the top ten. Sequenced here: unsorted PBMCs, sampled 1.5 years before starting antiretroviral therapy. Receptors were obtained from a man between 18 and 29 years old with HIV.

The chain recombines TRBV2 with TRBJ2-7, with D maybe TRBD1 (5 bases). Between the trimmed V and J ends, which lost 6 bases and 4 bases, there was a span of 10 bases. The CDR3 is 12 residues long. The germline CDR1 and CDR2 sequences are SNHLY and FYNNEI. CDR3 sequence: CASRDNYYEQYF. CDR3 bases: TGTGCCAGCAGGGACAACTATTACGAGCAGTACTTC. Combining the CDR3 with reference TRBV2 and TRBJ2-7 gives the whole variable domain EPEVTQTPSHQVTQMGQEVILRCVPISNHLYFYWYRQILGQKVEFLVSFYNNEISEKSEIFDDQFSVERPDGSNFTLKIRSTKLEDSAMYFCASRDNYYEQYFGPGTRLTVT.

The genes are TRBV2 and TRBJ1-1, with unresolved D. V was pared by 4 bases and J by 8 bases, with 14 bases between. Germline CDR1 SNHLY, CDR2 FYNNEI. This CDR3 has 13 residues. CDR3 amino acids: CASSAAWRREAFF. CDR3 bases: TGTGCCAGCAGTGCAGCTTGGCGAAGGGAAGCTTTCTTT.

V is TRBV5-4 and J is TRBJ2-7; D not resolved. CDR1 and CDR2 from the germline V gene are SGHNT and YYREEE (reference sequence). The CDR3 loop spans 14 amino acids. V was clipped by 4 bases and J by 1 base, with 12 bases between them. Written as DNA, the CDR3 is TGTGCCAGCAGCCCCCACCCCCTTTCCTACGAGCAGTACTTC. This sequence encodes CASSPHPLSYEQYF.

This clone showed up just once. The genes are TRBV5-1 and TRBJ2-1; a weak D match, TRBD1 (5 bases). This CDR3 has 14 amino acids. V shed 3 bases and J shed 0 bases, with 7 bases lying between them. Germline V CDR1 and CDR2: SGHRS, YFSETQ. The CDR3 nucleotides are TGCGCCAGCAGCTGGGGCCACTCCTACAATGAGCAGTTCTTC. Translation: CASSWGHSYNEQFF.

The chain links TRBV5-6 to TRBJ2-7, with a tentative D call TRBD1 (6 bases). This CDR3 comprises 15 residues. Germline values: CDR1 SGHDT, CDR2 YYEEEE. V was shortened by 2 bases and J by 2 bases, with 14 bases between the two germline ends. CDR3 DNA sequence: TGTGCCAGCAGCTTCCTGCAGGGGCCACCCTACGAGCAGTACTTC. Its protein product is CASSFLQGPPYEQYF.

The rearrangement uses TRBV28 and TRBJ2-5; 10 nucleotides match TRBD2. There are 16 residues in the CDR3. Germline trimming cut 2 bases from V and 4 bases from J; bases unmatched to any gene: 7. From germline, CDR1 is MDHEN and CDR2 SYDVKM. The CDR3 is CASSLLAGAVSETQYF. DNA for the CDR3: TGTGCCAGCAGTTTACTAGCGGGAGCTGTGTCAGAGACCCAGTACTTC.

The chain links TRBV9 to TRBJ1-2, with 7 bases matching TRBD1. Looked up from germline, CDR1 is SGDLS and CDR2 is YYNGEE. The V and J ends lost 0 bases and 4 bases, in that order; junction bases with no gene match: 12. The CDR3 extends over 17 amino acids. As DNA, the CDR3 is TGTGCCAGCAGCGTAGGGCCGGGACAGAGCCCGGCCTATGGCTACACCTTC. Protein: CASSVGPGQSPAYGYTF.

The chain employs TRBV7-9 and TRBJ2-5, with 8 bases fitting TRBD2. The J call may be mistaken, given a closer DNA end match to TRBJ2-7. Germline CDR1 and CDR2: SEHNR and FQNEAQ (reference sequence). The CDR3 sequence is 15 residues long. The CDR3 here is CASSLGGSGSGEQYF. The CDR3 DNA follows: TGTGCCAGCAGCTTAGGGGGAAGCGGGAGCGGCGAGCAGTACTTC.

This chain links TRBV30 with TRBJ2-7, with 8 bases fitting TRBD1. Germline V gives CDR1 GTSNPN, CDR2 SVGIG (reference sequence). The junction had 11 bases not matched to a gene; V was cut back by 3 bases and J by 1 base. The CDR3 covers 16 residues. The CDR3 DNA follows: TGTGCCTGGAGGCACCCCCGGACAGGGTTGTCCTACGAGCAGTACTTC. Translating it yields CAWRHPRTGLSYEQYF.

This chain links TRBV9 with TRBJ2-7; tentative D call: TRBD1 (5 bases). Trimming stripped 3 bases from V and 7 bases from J, with 20 bases between. The CDR3 loop spans 15 amino acids. Germline CDR1 SGDLS, CDR2 YYNGEE. The CDR3 loop reads CASSANGQQAEEQYF. The CDR3 DNA is TGTGCCAGCAGCGCTAATGGTCAACAGGCGGAAGAGCAGTACTTC.

This clone was recorded a few times. The chain is built from TRBV18 and TRBJ1-4, with 7 bases fitting TRBD1. This CDR3 has 14 residues. Germline trimming cut 6 bases from V and 6 bases from J; bases unmatched to any gene: 7. The germline V gene has CDR1 KGHSH and CDR2 LQKENI. The CDR3 nucleotides read TGTGCCAGCTCGGAAGGGACAGTAGATGAAAAACTGTTTTTT. Translated, it gives CASSEGTVDEKLFF. The whole variable domain, filled in from reference TRBV18 and TRBJ1-4, reads NAGVMQNPRHLVRRRGQEARLRCSPMKGHSHVYWYRQLPEEGLKFMVYLQKENIIDESGMPKERFSAEFPKEGPSILRIQQVVRGDSAAYFCASSEGTVDEKLFFGSGTQLSVL.

In its sample, this clone was seen once. This rearrangement joins TRBV9 to TRBJ1-2; TRBD1 is a possible D gene (5 bases). This CDR3 is 16 amino acids long. Germline values: CDR1 SGDLS, CDR2 YYNGEE. The ends were cut back, 3 bases at V and 5 bases at J, with 20 bases in the middle. CDR3: CASSATSTGGDYGYTF. The DNA of the CDR3 is TGTGCCAGCAGCGCTACTTCTACCGGGGGGGATTATGGCTACACCTTC.